The rows below give T cell receptor beta chains drawn from one sample of a study of blood T cell repertoires in COVID-19. Sequenced by immunoSEQ multiplex PCR; TCRdb stores in-frame clones only, minus some. The sample shows some 250,000 clones, approximately 85% of them seen only once. The sequenced material came from PBMCs or T cells enriched from blood (not recorded which). These TCRs come from a woman aged 50 to 60 who had recovered from COVID-19. Both conserved end residues are part of each CDR3. D genes are given only for firm matches.

TRBJ2-3	TRBD2	TRBV29-1	TGCAGCGTTGGGCTAGCGGGAGTCACAGATACGCAGTATTTT	CSVGLAGVTDTQYF
TRBJ2-7	.	TRBV7-9	TGTGCCAGTAACTCGGGACTTGTCTACGAGCAGTACTTC	CASNSGLVYEQYF
TRBJ2-5	.	TRBV10-3	TGTGCCATCAGTGACAGGGAGGAAGGGACCCAGTACTTC	CAISDREEGTQYF
TRBJ2-5	TRBD1	TRBV5-5	TGTGCCAGCAGCTTACTACAGGGGGTCGAGACCCAGTACTTC	CASSLLQGVETQYF
TRBJ1-4	TRBD1	TRBV18	TGTGCCAGCTCCCAATCGGGACAGAGTAATGAAAAACTGTTTTTT	CASSQSGQSNEKLFF
TRBJ2-2	TRBD2	TRBV5-1	TGCGCCAGCAGCCCGGGACTAGCGGTGAACACCGGGGAGCTGTTTTTT	CASSPGLAVNTGELFF
TRBJ2-1	TRBD2	TRBV2	TGTGCCAGCAGTGATCCTGGACTAGCGGGGACGATGGGGCATGAGCAGTTCTTC	CASSDPGLAGTMGHEQFF
TRBJ2-4	.	TRBV28	TGTGCCAGCAGTTTGGGGGGAGCCAAAAACATTCAGTACTTC	CASSLGGAKNIQYF
TRBJ1-1	.	TRBV27	TGTGCCAGCAGTTTAGGCTGGCTGAACACTGAAGCTTTCTTT	CASSLGWLNTEAFF
TRBJ1-1	.	TRBV21-1	TGTGCCAGCAGCTCAGTGGACAGGGCGGCCACTGAAGCTTTCTTT	CASSSVDRAATEAFF
TRBJ2-3	.	TRBV19	TGTGCCAGTAGTACAACCGCGCGGGTGTTTAGCACAGATACGCAGTATTTT	CASSTTARVFSTDTQYF
TRBJ1-1	TRBD1	TRBV12-5	TGTGCTAGTGGTTTGACCGGGGACAGTCCGGACACTGAAGCTTTCTTT	CASGLTGDSPDTEAFF
TRBJ1-1	.	TRBV11-3	TGTGCCAGCAGCATCGGGGGGCGGACGAACACTGAAGCTTTCTTT	CASSIGGRTNTEAFF
TRBJ2-3	.	TRBV7-8	TGTGCCAGCAGAGATCTCGGGGACTTCTTTACAGATACGCAGTATTTT	CASRDLGDFFTDTQYF
TRBJ2-1	TRBD2	TRBV7-8	TGTGCCAGCAGCTTCCGTTTTGGCGGGAGCTCCTACAATGAGCAGTTCTTC	CASSFRFGGSSYNEQFF
TRBJ1-1	.	TRBV18	TGTGCCAGCTCACCTAACGGGTTCACTGAAGCTTTCTTT	CASSPNGFTEAFF
TRBJ1-3	.	TRBV4-1	TGCGCCAGCAGCCAAGATAGAGGACAGCGAGTTTTCTCTGGAAACACCATATATTTT	CASSQDRGQRVFSGNTIYF
TRBJ2-7	.	TRBV5-8	TGTGCCAGCAGGAACGTCGCAGGGTTCCGCTCCTACGAGCAGTACTTC	CASRNVAGFRSYEQYF
TRBJ2-7	TRBD2	TRBV19	TGTGCCAGTAGTATTATCCACGAGAGGGGGACTAGCGTCTACGAGCAGTACTTC	CASSIIHERGTSVYEQYF
TRBJ1-4	.	TRBV3-1/TRBV3-2	TGTGCCAGCAGCCAGCAGGGGCTTAATGAAAAACTGTTTTTT	CASSQQGLNEKLFF
TRBJ2-1	TRBD2	TRBV5-1	TGCGCCAGCAGCTTTAGCGGGGGGAGCTCCTACAATGAGCAGTTCTTC	CASSFSGGSSYNEQFF